This T cell receptor beta chain originates from a study of vaccination and CD4 T cells after COVID-19 (dated by TCRdb to between 2021 and 2024). With respect to the entire study: SARS-CoV-2 positivity had been established in the convalescent patients by nasal swab PCR, and mild disease was recorded in under ten of these patients and severe disease in one. Post-COVID blood samples were collected from convalescent patients a median of roughly 100 days after diagnosis, with a range of about 35 to 161 days. Post-vaccine blood samples were obtained a median of around 67 days after the second vaccine dose, with a range of roughly 13 to 250 days. In under 13 COVID-19 convalescent patients and a few infection-naive healthy vaccine recipients, researchers compared the spike-specific CD4+ TCR repertoire from before mRNA vaccination with the repertoire from after. The convalescent cohort comprised six males and four females, including two Hispanic individuals, seven Caucasians, two Asians and one multiracial person. Two doses of either the Pfizer-BioNTech BNT162b2 vaccine (n=8) or the Moderna mRNA-1273 vaccine (n=2) were administered to participants. Culture stimuli were overlapping spike peptide pools from SARS-CoV-2 and from the common cold coronaviruses HCoV-NL63, HCoV-OC43 and HCoV-229E. Control cultures used a CEFX viral epitope pool as positive control, an HIV-1 Nef peptide pool as negative control, or no peptide. Broader findings and caveats from the paper: The median count of SARS-CoV-2-reactive clonotypes went up from 20 to 25 after infection to 38 after vaccination, although the change was not significant. Among the post-vaccine SARS-CoV-2-reactive clones in convalescent patients, a median approximately 90% showed up only after vaccination, which suggests vaccine-specific priming. In convalescent patients, nearly all vaccine-specific clones (304 of 307) were found to be mono-reactive for SARS-CoV-2 spike rather than cross-reactive with common cold coronaviruses. The number of convalescent patients in the study was relatively small, and the study did not examine early timepoints following natural infection.

The treatment or condition label of this sample denotes: approximately 10-day PBMC culture with coronavirus spike peptide pools or control peptides (ViraFEST assay). To expand antigen-specific T cells with peptide pools and then pick out the expanded clonotypes through TCR sequencing, the study relied on the ViraFEST assay. The convalescent patients' positive SARS-CoV-2 PCR tests fell between March and December 2020, which was before the Alpha, Beta and Delta variants emerged in the United States. Each well held millions of PBMCs cultured with roughly 9.2 ug/ml peptide pools in IMDM containing approximately 5% human AB serum and around 10 IU/ml IL-2. On days 3 and 7, half of the culture medium was replaced with fresh IL-2-containing medium. Once the cells had been in culture for over nine days, the EasySep CD4+ T cell isolation kit was used to isolate CD4+ T cells by negative selection. Ficoll-Paque Plus gradient centrifugation was used to isolate PBMCs from whole blood, and the isolated PBMCs were then either used fresh or cryopreserved at -140C. Each culture condition was generally run in triplicate wells.

This clonotype was detected only a few times. There is no known antigen for this receptor. Within one base of it there is no much larger clone, and no base qualities were kept. Preparation of the library involved PCR. DNA from cultured CD4+ T cells was subjected to TCR sequencing with the Oncomine TCR Beta short-read assay at the Johns Hopkins FTIC core. Genomic DNA was extracted from the cultured CD4+ T cells with the QIAamp micro DNA kit. The Oncomine TCR Beta libraries from cultured CD4+ T cells were pooled using unique dual indexes and then sequenced on an Illumina iSeq 100. As for the authors' bioinformatics: Non-productive sequences were removed, and CDR3s not starting with C, not ending with F or W, or shorter than 7 amino acids were discarded. The MANAFEST web application was used to identify antigen-specific clonotypes by comparing peptide-stimulated wells against reference wells and other culture wells. For a clone to be called positive, the clone needed an FDR below 0.05, an odds ratio above 5, and a productive frequency above 0.1% in at least two of three replicate wells. A clonotype counted as cross-reactive if it showed significant expansion both in the SARS-CoV-2 spike wells and in at least one common cold coronavirus spike condition. Levenshtein distances (stringdist) and unrooted phylogenetic trees (ape) in R version 3.6.1 were used to assess CDR3 homology. Starting from the raw public reads, TCRdb applied fastp trimming at Q25, assembled clones with MiXCR and retained in-frame beta chains. Every CDR3 protein is listed once, alongside the most common genes and DNA of its rows. These V and J calls rely on TCRdb rather than the paper's analysis. For this sample the table gives roughly 10,000 distinct CDR3 sequences, of which under 60% were detected only once. The top ten hold approximately 9.6% of the sample.

The CDR3 has 13 amino acids, counting the end cysteine and phenylalanine. Only the CDR3 part of the read is kept: 39 bases, read in frame from the first base. As encoded in the germline V gene, CDR1 is SGHTA while CDR2 is FQGTGA. V is pared back by 5 bases and J by 5 bases, with 12 bases lying between the germline termini. The source material was CD4+ T cells from blood, cultured in vitro. This sequence originates from a human donor who had recovered from COVID-19. This sequence uses TRBV7-3 and TRBJ1-1; possibly the D gene is TRBD1, per 5 matching bases. This receptor has the CDR3 CASSQGQGTEAFF. The nucleotide sequence is TGTGCCAGCAGCCAAGGGCAGGGAACTGAAGCTTTCTTT.